Below, 5 T cell receptor beta chains from the same sample are listed, as sequenced in a study of blood T cell repertoires in COVID-19. Clones were sequenced by immunoSEQ multiplex PCR, and TCRdb holds only the in-frame ones, with some missing. The table records around 100,000 clones, 85% of them present only once. The sequenced sample was peripheral blood. These receptors were obtained from a man aged 50-60 years with active or convalescent COVID-19.

The rearrangement uses TRBV4-2 and TRBJ2-7; D is unclear. Germline V lookup: CDR1 LGHNA, CDR2 YNFKEQ. Trimming shortened V by 0 bases and J by 1 base, and 10 bases separated the two germline ends. This CDR3 has 15 amino acids. The CDR3 DNA sequence: TGTGCCAGCAGCCAAGAAAAGCGTGCGTCCTACGAGCAGTACTTC. Translating it yields CASSQEKRASYEQYF.

For the CDR3, the DNA is TGCGCCAGCAGCTTTCAGGGGGCAAGTACTGAAGCTTTCTTT. Amino acid sequence: CASSFQGASTEAFF. The chain combines TRBV5-1 with TRBJ1-1; 8 bases map to TRBD1. With 2 bases clipped from V and 5 bases from J, the junction kept 5 bases outside the gene matches. The CDR3 covers 14 residues. Germline CDR1 SGHRS, CDR2 YFSETQ.

This clone was seen once. The gene calls are TRBV20-1 and TRBJ2-1; a weak D match, TRBD1 (6 bases). With 0 bases removed from V and 12 bases from J, the gap between germline ends came to 9 bases. The CDR3 is 11 residues long. The germline CDR1 and CDR2 sequences are DFQATT and SNEGSKA (reference sequence). CDR3 in amino acids: CSAREGGRQFF. The CDR3, as DNA: TGCAGTGCTAGAGAAGGGGGACGGCAGTTCTTC.

The chain combines TRBV30 with TRBJ1-1; 7 bases align to TRBD1. The germline CDR1 and CDR2 sequences are GTSNPN and SVGIG (reference sequence). This CDR3 spans 17 amino acids. Losses at the gene ends were 5 bases for V and 0 bases for J; bases not matched to a gene: 15. The CDR3 bases are TGTGCCTGGGGTCCGCCAGGACAGGCACTTATGAACACTGAAGCTTTCTTT. Its protein product is CAWGPPGQALMNTEAFF.

The chain has TRBV7-9 and TRBJ2-3; a possible D gene is TRBD2 (5 bases). The V gene's germline CDR1 is SEHNR and CDR2 FQNEAQ (reference sequence). CDR3 size: 15 residues. Trimming removed 1 base from V and 2 bases from J, with 10 bases in between. CDR3 sequence reads: CASSLDPGNTDTQYF. The CDR3 DNA reads as TGTGCCAGCAGCTTAGATCCCGGGAACACAGATACGCAGTATTTT.